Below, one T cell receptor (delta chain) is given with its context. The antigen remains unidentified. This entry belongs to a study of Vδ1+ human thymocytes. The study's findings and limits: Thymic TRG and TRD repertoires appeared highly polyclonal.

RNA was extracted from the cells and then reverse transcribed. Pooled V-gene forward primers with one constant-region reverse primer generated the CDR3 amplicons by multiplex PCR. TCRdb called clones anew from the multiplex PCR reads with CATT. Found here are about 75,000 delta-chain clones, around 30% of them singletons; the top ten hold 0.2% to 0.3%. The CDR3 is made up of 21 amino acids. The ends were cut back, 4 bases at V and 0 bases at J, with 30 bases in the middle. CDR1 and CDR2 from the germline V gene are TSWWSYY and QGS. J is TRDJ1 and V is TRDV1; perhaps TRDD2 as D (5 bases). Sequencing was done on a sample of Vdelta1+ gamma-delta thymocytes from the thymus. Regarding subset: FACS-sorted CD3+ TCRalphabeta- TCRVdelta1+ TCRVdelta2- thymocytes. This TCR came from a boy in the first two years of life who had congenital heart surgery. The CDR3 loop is CALGARWSLPPSGANTDKLIF. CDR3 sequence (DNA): TGTGCTCTTGGGGCCAGATGGTCACTTCCACCTTCGGGAGCTAACACCGATAAACTCATCTTT.